These 3 T cell receptor beta chains came from one sample sequenced in a study of cytomegalovirus exposure and HLA in healthy donors. Use of 60 Vbeta and 13 Jbeta primers characterized the PCR. TCRdb keeps only in-frame clones here, not all; method: immunoSEQ multiplex PCR. The sample yields about 140,000 clones, 70% to 80% seen once. The sequencing sample was made of PBMCs. These receptors were taken from a man between 18 and 29 years old in good health and CMV-seronegative.

J is TRBJ1-2 and V is TRBV6-5, with 7 nucleotides matching TRBD1. The CDR3 spans 15 residues. V dropped 3 bases and J dropped 2; count of bases not matched to a gene: 6. CDR1 and CDR2 (germline): MNHEY, SVGAGI. The CDR3: CASSYSDRVNYGYTF. CDR3 bases: TGTGCCAGCAGTTATTCCGACAGGGTAAACTATGGCTACACCTTC.

The V and J genes are TRBV4-2 and TRBJ2-7, with D maybe TRBD2 (6 bases). Per the germline V gene, CDR1 is LGHNA and CDR2 is YNFKEQ. CDR3 size: 14 residues. The V and J ends lost 1 base and 6 bases respectively, with 13 bases between them. The CDR3 DNA is TGTGCCAGCAGCCAAGTGGCGGGGTCGAGCGAGCAGTACTTC. Residues: CASSQVAGSSEQYF.

The chain carries TRBV5-1 and TRBJ2-1, with 8 bases that match TRBD2. V was clipped by 4 bases and J by 2 bases; unmatched bases: 5. CDR1 is SGHRS and CDR2 is YFSETQ in the germline V gene. The CDR3 is made up of 15 amino acids. The CDR3 region has the DNA TGCGCCAGCAGCCCTCGGGGGGGCCCCTACAATGAGCAGTTCTTC. This encodes CASSPRGGPYNEQFF.